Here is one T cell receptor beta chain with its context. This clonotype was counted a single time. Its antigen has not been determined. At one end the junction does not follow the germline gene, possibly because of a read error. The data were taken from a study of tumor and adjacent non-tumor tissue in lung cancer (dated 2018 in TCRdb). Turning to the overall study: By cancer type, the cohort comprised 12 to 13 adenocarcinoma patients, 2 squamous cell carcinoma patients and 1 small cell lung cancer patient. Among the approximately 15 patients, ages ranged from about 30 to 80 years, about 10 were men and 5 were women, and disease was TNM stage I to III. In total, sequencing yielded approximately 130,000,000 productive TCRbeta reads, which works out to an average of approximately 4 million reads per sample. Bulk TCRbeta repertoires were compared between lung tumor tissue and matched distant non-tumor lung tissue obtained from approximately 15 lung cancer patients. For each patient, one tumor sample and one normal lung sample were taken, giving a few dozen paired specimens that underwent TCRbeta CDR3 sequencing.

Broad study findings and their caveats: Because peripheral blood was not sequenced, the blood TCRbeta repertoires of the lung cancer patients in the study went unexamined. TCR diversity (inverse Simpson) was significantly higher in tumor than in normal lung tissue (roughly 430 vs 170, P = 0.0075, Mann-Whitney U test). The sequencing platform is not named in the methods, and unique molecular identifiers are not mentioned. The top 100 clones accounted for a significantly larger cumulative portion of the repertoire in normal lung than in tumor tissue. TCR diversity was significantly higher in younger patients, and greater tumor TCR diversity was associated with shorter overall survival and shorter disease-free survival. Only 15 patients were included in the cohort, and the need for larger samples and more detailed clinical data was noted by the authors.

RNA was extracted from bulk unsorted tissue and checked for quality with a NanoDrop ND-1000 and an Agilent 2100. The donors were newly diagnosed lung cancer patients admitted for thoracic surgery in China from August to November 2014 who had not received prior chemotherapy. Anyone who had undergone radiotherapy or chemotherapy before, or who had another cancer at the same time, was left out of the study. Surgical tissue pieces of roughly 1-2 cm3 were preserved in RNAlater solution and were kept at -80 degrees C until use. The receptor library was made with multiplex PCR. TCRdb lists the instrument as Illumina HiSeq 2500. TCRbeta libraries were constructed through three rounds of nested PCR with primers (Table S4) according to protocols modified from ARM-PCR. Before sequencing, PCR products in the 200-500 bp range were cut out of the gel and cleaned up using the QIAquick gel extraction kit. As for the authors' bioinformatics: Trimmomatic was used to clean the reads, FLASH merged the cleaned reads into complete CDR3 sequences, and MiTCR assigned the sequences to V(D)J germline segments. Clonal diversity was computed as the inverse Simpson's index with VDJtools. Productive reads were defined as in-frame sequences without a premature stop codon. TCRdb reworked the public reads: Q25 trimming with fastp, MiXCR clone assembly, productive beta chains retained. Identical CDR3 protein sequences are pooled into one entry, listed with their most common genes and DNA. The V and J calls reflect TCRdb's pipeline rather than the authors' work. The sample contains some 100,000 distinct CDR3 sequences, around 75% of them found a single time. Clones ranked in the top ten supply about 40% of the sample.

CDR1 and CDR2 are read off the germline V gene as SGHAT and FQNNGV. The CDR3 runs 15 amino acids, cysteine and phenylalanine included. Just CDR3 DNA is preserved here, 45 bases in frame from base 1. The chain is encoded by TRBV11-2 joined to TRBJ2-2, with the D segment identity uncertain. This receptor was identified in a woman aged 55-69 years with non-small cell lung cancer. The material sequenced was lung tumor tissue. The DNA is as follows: TGTGCCAACAGCTTTGTTCCGGGCAGCGCCGGGGAGCTGTTTTTT. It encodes CANSFVPGSAGELFF.